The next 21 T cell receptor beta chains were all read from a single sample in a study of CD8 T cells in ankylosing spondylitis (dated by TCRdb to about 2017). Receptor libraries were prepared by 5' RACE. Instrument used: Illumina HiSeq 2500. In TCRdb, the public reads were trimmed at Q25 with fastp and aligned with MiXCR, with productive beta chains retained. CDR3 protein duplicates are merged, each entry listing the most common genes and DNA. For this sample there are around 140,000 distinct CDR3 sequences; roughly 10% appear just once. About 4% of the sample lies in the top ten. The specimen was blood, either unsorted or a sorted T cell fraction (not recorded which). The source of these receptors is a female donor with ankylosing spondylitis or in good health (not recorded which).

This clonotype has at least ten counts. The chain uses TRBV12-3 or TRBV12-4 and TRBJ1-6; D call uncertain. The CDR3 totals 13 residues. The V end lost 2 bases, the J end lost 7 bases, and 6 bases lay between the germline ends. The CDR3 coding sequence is TGTGCCAGCAGTTTACAAGAAAATTCACCCCTCCACTTT. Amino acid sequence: CASSLQENSPLHF.

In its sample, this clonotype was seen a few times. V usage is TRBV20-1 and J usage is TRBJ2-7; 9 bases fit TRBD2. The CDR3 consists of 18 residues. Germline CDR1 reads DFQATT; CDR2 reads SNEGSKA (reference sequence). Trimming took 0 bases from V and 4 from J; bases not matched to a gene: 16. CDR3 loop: CSARDEGSLAGHYYEQYF. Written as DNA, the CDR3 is TGCAGTGCTAGAGATGAGGGGAGCCTAGCGGGGCACTATTACGAGCAGTACTTC.

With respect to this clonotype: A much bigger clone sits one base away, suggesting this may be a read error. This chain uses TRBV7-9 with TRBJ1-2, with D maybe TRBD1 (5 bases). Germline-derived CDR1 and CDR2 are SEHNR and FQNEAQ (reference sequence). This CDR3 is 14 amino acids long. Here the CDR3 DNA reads TGTGCCAGCAGCTTCCCAGGGAAGGCCTATGGCGACACCTTC. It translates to CASSFPGKAYGDTF.

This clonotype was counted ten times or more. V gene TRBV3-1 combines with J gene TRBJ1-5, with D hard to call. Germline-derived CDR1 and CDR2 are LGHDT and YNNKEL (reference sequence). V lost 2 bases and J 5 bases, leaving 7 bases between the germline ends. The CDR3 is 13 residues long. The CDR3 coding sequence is TGTGCCAGCAGCCAAACCAGCTATCAGCCCCAGCATTTT. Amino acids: CASSQTSYQPQHF.

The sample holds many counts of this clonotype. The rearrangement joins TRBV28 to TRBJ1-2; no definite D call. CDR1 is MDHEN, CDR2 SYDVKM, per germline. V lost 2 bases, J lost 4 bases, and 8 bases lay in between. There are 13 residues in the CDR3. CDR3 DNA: TGTGCCAGCAGTTTAATTACAGTCTATGGCTACACCTTC. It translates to CASSLITVYGYTF.

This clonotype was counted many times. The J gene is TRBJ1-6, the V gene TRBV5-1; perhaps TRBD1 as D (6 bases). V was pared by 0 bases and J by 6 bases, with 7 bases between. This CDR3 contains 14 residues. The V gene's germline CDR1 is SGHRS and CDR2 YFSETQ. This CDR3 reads CASSLEGGNSPLHF. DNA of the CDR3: TGCGCCAGCAGCTTGGAGGGGGGTAATTCACCCCTCCACTTT.

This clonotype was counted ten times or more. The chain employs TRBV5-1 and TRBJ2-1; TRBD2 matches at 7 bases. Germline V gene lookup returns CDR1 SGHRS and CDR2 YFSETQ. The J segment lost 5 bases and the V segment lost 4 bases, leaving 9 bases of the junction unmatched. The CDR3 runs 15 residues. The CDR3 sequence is CASSTQGGLHNEQFF. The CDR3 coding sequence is TGCGCCAGCAGCACCCAGGGAGGGCTCCACAATGAGCAGTTCTTC.

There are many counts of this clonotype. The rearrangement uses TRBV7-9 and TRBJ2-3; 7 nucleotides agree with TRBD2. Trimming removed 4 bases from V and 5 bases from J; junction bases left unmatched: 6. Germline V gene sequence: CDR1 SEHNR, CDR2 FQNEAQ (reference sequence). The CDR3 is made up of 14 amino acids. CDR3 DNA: TGTGCCAGCAGCTCGCAGACTAGCCTAGATACGCAGTATTTT. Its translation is CASSSQTSLDTQYF.

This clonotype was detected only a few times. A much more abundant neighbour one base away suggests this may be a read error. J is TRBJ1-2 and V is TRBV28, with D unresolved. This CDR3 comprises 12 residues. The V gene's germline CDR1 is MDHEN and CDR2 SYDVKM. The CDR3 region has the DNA TGTGCCAGCAGTTTAATGGACTATGGCGACACCTTC. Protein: CASSLMDYGDTF.

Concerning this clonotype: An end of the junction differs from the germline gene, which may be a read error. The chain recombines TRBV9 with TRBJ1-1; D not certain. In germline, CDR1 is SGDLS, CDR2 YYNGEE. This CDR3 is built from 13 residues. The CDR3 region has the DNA TGTGCCAGCAGCGTTACAGCGAACACTGAAGCTTTGTTT. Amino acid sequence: CASSVTANTEALF.

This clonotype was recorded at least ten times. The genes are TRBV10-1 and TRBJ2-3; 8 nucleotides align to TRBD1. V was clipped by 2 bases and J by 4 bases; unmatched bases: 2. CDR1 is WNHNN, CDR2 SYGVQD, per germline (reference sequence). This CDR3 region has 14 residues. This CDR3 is CASSETQGADTQYF. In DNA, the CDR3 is TGCGCCAGCAGTGAGACACAGGGGGCAGATACGCAGTATTTT.

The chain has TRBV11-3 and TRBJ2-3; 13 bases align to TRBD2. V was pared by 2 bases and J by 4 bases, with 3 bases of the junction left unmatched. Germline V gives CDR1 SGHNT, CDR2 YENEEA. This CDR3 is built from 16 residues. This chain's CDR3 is CASSLRTSGSSDTQYF. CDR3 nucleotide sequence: TGTGCCAGCAGCTTACGGACTAGCGGGAGCTCAGATACGCAGTATTTT.

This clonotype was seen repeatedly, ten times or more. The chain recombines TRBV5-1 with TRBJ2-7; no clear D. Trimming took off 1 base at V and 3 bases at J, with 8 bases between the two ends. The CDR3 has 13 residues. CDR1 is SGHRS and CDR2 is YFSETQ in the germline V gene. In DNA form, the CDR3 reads TGCGCCAGCAGCTTGAGGGCAGACTACGAGCAGTACTTC. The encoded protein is CASSLRADYEQYF. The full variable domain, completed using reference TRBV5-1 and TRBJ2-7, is KAGVTQTPRYLIKTRGQQVTLSCSPISGHRSVSWYQQTPGQGLQFLFEYFSETQRNKGNFPGRFSGRQFSNSRSEMNVSTLELGDSALYLCASSLRADYEQYFGPGTRLTVT.

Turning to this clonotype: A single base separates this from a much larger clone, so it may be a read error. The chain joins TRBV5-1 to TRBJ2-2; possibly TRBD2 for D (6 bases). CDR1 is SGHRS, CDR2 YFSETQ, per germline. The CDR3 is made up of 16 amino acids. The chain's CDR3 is CASSSQLASNTGERFF. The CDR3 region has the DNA TGCGCCAGCAGCTCCCAACTAGCATCGAACACCGGGGAGCGGTTTTTT.

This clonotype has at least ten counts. CDR3 amino acids: CASSQLNNEQFF. DNA for the CDR3: TGTGCCAGCAGCCAGTTGAACAATGAGCAGTTCTTC. The chain is built from TRBV3-1 and TRBJ2-1; D is ambiguous. The germline V and J ends were trimmed by 3 bases and 5 bases, with 5 bases remaining between them. This CDR3 has 12 amino acids. In germline, CDR1 is LGHDT, CDR2 YNNKEL (reference sequence).

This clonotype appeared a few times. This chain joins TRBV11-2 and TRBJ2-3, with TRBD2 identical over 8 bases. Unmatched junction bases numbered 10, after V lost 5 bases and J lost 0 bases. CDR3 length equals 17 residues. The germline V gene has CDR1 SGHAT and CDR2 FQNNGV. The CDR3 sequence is CASSLRGLAPSTDTQYF. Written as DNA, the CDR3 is TGTGCCAGCAGCCTTCGAGGACTAGCACCTAGCACAGATACGCAGTATTTT.

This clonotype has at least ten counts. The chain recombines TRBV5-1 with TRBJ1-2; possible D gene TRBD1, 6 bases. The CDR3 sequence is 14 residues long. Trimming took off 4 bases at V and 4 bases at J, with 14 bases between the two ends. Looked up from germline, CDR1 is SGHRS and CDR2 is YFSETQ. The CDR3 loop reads CASSPVDRPYGYTF. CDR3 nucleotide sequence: TGCGCCAGCAGCCCTGTTGACAGGCCCTATGGCTACACCTTC.

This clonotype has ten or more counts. CDR3 sequence (DNA): TGCAGTGCACCTCTAGCGGCATACAATGAGCAGTTCTTC. Translating it yields CSAPLAAYNEQFF. The V gene is TRBV20-1, the J gene TRBJ2-1; 7 positions agree with TRBD2. J gave up 4 bases and V 6 bases, and 6 bases lay outside the gene matches. The CDR3 consists of 13 residues. Germline V gene sequence: CDR1 DFQATT, CDR2 SNEGSKA (reference sequence).

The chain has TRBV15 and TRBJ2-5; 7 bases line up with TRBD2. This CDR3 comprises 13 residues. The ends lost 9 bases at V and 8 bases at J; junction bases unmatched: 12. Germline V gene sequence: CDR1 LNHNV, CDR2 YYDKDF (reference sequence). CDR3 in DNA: TGTGCCACGTCCCAGGGTGCGGGAGAAACCCAGTACTTC. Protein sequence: CATSQGAGETQYF.

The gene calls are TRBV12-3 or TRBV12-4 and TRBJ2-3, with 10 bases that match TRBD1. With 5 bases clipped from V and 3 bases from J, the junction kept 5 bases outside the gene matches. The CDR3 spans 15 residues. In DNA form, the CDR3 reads TGTGCCAGCAGTAGACGGACAGGGGGTACAGATACGCAGTATTTT. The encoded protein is CASSRRTGGTDTQYF.

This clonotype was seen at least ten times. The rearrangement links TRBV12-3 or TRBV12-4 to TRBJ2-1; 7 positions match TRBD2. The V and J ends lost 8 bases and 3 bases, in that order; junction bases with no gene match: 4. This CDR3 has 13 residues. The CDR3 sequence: CASSSGDYNEQFF. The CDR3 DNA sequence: TGTGCCAGCTCAAGCGGGGACTACAATGAGCAGTTCTTC.